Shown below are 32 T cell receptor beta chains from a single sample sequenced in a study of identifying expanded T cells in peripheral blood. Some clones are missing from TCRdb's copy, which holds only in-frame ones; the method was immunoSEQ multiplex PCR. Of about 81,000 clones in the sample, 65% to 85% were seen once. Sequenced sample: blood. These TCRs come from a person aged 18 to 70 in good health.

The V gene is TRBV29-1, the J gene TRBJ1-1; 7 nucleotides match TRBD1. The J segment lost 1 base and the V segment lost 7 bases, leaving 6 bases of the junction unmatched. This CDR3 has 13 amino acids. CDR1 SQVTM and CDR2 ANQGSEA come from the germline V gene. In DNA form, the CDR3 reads TGCAGCGCCCGGACAGGAACGAACACTGAAGCTTTCTTT. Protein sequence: CSARTGTNTEAFF.

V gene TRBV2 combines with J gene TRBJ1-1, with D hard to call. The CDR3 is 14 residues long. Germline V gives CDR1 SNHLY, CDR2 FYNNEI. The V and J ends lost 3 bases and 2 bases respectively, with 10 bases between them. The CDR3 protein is CASSDVVVNTEAFF. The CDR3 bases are TGTGCCAGCAGTGACGTTGTGGTAAACACTGAAGCTTTCTTT.

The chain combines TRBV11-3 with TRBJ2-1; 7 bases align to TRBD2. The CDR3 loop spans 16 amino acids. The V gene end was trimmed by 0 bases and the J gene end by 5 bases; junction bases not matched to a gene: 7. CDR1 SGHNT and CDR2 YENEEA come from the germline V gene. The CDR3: CASSLDGGRMDNEQFF. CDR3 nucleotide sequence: TGTGCCAGCAGCTTAGATGGCGGGAGAATGGACAATGAGCAGTTCTTC.

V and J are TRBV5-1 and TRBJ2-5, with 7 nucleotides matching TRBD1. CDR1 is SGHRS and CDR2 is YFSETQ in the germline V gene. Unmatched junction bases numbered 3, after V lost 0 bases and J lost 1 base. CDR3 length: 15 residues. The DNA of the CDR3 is TGCGCCAGCAGCTTGGGTAGGGACAGCCAAGAGACCCAGTACTTC. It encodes CASSLGRDSQETQYF.

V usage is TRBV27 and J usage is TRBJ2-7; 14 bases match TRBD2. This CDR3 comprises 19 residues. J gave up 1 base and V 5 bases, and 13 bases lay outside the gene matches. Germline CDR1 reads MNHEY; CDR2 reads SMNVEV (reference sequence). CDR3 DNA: TGTGCCAGCAGTCGTAACCCGGGACTAGCGGGAGTATCTTCCTACGAGCAGTACTTC. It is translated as CASSRNPGLAGVSSYEQYF.

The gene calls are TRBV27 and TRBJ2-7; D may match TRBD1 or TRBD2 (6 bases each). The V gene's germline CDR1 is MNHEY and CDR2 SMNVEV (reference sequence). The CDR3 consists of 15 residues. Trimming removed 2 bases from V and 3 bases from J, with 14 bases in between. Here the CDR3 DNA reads TGTGCCAGCAGTTTAAGGTGGGGGGCCAACTACGAGCAGTACTTC. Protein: CASSLRWGANYEQYF.

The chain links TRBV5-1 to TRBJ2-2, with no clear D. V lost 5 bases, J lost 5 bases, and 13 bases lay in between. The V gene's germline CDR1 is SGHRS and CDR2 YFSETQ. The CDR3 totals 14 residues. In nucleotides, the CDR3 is TGCGCCAGCAGTTCCGAGACGTTGACCGGGGAGCTGTTTTTT. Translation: CASSSETLTGELFF.

The CDR3 spells CASSLRGGGYEQYF. CDR3 nucleotide sequence: TGCGCCAGCAGCTTGAGGGGAGGGGGCTACGAGCAGTACTTC. The rearrangement links TRBV5-1 to TRBJ2-7, with D possibly being TRBD2 (7 bases). The length of the CDR3 is 14 residues. Trimming took 1 base from V and 3 from J, leaving 11 bases between them. CDR1 is SGHRS, CDR2 YFSETQ, per germline.

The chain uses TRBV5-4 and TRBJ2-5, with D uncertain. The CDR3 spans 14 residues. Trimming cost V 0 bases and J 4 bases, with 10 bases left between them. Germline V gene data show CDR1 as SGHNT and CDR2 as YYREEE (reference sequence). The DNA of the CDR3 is TGTGCCAGCAGCTTGGGAAGGTTTTTAGAGACCCAGTACTTC. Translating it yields CASSLGRFLETQYF.

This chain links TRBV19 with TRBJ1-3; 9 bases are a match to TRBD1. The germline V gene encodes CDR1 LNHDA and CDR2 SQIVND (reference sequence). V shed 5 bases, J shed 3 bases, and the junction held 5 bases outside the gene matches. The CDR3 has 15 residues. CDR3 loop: CASSRQGEVGNTIYF. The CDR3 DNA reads TGTGCCAGTAGTCGACAGGGGGAGGTTGGAAACACCATATATTTT. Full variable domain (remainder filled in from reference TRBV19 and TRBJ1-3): DGGITQSPKYLFRKEGQNVTLSCEQNLNHDAMYWYRQDPGQGLRLIYYSQIVNDFQKGDIAEGYSVSREKKESFPLTVTSAQKNPTAFYLCASSRQGEVGNTIYFGEGSWLTVV.

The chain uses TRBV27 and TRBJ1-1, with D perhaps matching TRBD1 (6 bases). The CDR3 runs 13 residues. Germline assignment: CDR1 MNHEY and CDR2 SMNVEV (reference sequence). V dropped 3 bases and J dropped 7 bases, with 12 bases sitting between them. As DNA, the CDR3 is TGTGCCAGCAGTTTTGGGCAGGGGCGTGAAGCTTTCTTT. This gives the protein CASSFGQGREAFF.

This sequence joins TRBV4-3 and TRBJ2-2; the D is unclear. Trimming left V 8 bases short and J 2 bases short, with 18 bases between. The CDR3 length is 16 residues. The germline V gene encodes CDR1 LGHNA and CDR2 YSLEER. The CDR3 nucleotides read TGCGCCAGCTCTTACGGAGCAGCTGTAAACACCGGGGAGCTGTTTTTT. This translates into CASSYGAAVNTGELFF.

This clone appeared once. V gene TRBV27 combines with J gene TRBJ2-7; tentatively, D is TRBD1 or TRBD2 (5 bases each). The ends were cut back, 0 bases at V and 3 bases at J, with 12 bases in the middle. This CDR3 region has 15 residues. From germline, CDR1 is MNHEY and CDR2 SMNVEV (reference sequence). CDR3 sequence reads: CASSLSTGPNYEQYF. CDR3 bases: TGTGCCAGCAGTTTATCAACGGGGCCTAACTACGAGCAGTACTTC.

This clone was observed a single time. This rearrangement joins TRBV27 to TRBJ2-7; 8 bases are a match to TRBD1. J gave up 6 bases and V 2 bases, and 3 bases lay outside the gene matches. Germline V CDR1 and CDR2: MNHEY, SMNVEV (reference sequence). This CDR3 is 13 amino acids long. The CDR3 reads CASSLNRGSEQYF. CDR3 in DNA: TGTGCCAGCAGTTTAAACAGGGGGAGCGAGCAGTACTTC.

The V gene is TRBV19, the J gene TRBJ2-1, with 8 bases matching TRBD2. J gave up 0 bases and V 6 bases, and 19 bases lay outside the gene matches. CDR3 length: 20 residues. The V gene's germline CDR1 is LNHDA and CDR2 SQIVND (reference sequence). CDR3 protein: CASSGGGRVTGSGSYNEQFF. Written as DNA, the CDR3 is TGTGCCAGTAGCGGGGGGGGCAGGGTTACCGGTTCCGGCTCCTACAATGAGCAGTTCTTC.

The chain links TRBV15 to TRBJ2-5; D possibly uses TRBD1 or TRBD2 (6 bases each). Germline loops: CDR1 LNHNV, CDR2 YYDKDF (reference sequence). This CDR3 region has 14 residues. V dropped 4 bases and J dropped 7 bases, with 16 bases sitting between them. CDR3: CATSIRSGQWTQYF. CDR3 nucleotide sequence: TGTGCCACCAGCATCCGTAGCGGACAGTGGACCCAGTACTTC.

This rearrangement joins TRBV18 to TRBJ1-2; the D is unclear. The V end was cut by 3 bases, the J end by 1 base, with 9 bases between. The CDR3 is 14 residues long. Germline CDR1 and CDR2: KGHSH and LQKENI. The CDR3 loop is CASSPAASNYGYTF. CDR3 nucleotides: TGTGCCAGCTCACCCGCAGCAAGTAACTATGGCTACACCTTC.

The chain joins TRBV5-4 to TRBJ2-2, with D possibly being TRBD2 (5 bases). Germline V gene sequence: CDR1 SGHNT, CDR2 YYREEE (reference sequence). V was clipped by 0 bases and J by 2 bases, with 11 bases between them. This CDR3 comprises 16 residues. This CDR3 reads CASSLAVLVNTGELFF. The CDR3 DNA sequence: TGTGCCAGCAGCTTGGCCGTACTAGTTAACACCGGGGAGCTGTTTTTT.

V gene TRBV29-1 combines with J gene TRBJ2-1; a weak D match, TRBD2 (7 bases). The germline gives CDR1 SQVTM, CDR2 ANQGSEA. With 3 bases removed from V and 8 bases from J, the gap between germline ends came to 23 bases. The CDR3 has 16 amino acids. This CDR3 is CSVELGRQGLEDEQFF. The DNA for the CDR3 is TGCAGCGTTGAGCTCGGGAGGCAGGGGCTCGAGGATGAGCAGTTCTTC.

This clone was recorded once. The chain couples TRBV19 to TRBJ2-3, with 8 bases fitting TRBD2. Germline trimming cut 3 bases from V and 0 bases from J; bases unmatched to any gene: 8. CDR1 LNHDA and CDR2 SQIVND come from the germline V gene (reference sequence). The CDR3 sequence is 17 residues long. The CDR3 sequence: CASSIGGASGSTDTQYF. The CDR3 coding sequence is TGTGCCAGTAGTATCGGGGGGGCTAGCGGCAGCACAGATACGCAGTATTTT.

For the CDR3, the DNA is TGTGCCAGTAGTATGATGGGTATAGGGTTCGATGAGCAGTTCTTC. Amino acids: CASSMMGIGFDEQFF. J is TRBJ2-1 and V is TRBV19; D unresolved. The CDR3 loop spans 15 amino acids. Germline V gives CDR1 LNHDA, CDR2 SQIVND (reference sequence). V was shortened by 3 bases and J by 8 bases, with 17 bases between the two germline ends.

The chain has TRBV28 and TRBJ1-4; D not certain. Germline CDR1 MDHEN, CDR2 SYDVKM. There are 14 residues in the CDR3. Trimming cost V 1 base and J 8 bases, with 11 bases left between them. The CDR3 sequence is CASSLFLRLEKLFF. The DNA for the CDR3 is TGTGCCAGCAGTTTATTTCTCAGATTGGAAAAACTGTTTTTT.

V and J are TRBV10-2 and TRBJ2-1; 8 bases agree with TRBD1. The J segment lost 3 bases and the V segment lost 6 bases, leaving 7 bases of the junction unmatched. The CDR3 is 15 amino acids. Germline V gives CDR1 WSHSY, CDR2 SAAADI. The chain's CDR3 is CASRDRGGGYNEQFF. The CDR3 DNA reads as TGCGCCAGCAGAGACAGGGGTGGGGGCTACAATGAGCAGTTCTTC.

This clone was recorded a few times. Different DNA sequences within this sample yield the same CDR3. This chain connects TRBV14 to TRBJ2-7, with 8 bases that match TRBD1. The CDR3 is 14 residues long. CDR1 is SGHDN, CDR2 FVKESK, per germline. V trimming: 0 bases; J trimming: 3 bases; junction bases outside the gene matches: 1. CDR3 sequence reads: CASSQDGQGYEQYF. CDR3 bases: TGTGCCAGCAGCCAAGATGGACAGGGCTACGAGCAGTACTTC.

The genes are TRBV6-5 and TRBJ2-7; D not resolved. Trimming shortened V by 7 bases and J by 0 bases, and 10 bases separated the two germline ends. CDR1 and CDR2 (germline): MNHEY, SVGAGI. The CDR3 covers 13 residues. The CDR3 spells CASNIRDSYEQYF. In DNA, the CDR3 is TGTGCCAGCAATATAAGGGACTCCTACGAGCAGTACTTC.

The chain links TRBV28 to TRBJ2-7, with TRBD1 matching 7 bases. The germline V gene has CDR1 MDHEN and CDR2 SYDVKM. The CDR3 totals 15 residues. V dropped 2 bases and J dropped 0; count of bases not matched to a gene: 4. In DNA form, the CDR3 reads TGTGCCAGCAGTTTAATGGGACAGACCTCCTACGAGCAGTACTTC. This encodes CASSLMGQTSYEQYF.

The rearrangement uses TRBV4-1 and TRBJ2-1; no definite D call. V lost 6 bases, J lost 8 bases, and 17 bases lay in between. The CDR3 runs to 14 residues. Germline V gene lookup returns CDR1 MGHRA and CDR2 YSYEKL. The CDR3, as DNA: TGCGCCAGCAGGCCGCTGGACGGTGCGGATGAGCAGTTCTTC. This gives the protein CASRPLDGADEQFF.

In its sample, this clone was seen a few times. CDR3 coding DNA: TGTGCCTGGAGTGGGGGTACACCGGGACAGGCCTACGAGCAGTACTTC. This gives the protein CAWSGGTPGQAYEQYF. V usage is TRBV30 and J usage is TRBJ2-7; 8 positions match TRBD1. The germline V gene has CDR1 GTSNPN and CDR2 SVGIG (reference sequence). V gave up 1 base and J gave up 2 bases; unmatched junction bases: 10. There are 16 residues in the CDR3.

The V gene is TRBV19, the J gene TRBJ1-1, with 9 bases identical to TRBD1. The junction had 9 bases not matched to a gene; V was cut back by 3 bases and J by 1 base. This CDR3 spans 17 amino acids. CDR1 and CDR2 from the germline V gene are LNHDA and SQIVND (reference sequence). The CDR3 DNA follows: TGTGCCAGTAGTATGGGGGACAGGGCGATTGGGAACACTGAAGCTTTCTTT. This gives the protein CASSMGDRAIGNTEAFF.

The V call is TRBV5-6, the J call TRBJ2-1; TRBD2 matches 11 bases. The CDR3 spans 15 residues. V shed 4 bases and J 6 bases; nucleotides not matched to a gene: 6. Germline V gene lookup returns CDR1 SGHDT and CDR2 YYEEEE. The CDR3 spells CASSPKTSGINEQFF. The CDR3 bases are TGTGCCAGCAGCCCAAAGACTAGCGGGATCAATGAGCAGTTCTTC.

The CDR3 DNA sequence: TGTGCCAGTAGTCCGCTATGGAGGGCAGGGACTGAAGCTTTCTTT. This encodes CASSPLWRAGTEAFF. This rearrangement joins TRBV19 to TRBJ1-1; possibly TRBD1 for D (5 bases). Germline V CDR1 and CDR2: LNHDA, SQIVND (reference sequence). Trimming removed 5 bases from V and 5 bases from J, with 18 bases in between. CDR3 length: 15 amino acids.

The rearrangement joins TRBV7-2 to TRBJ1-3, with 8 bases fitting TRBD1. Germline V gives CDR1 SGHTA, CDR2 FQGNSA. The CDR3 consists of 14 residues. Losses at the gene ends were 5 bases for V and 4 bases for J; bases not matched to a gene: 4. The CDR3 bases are TGTGCCAGCAGCACTGGGGACAGGGGAAACACCATATATTTT. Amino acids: CASSTGDRGNTIYF.